The entry below describes one T cell receptor beta chain. No antigen is known for it. The length of the CDR3 is 14 residues. In germline, CDR1 is MNHEY, CDR2 SMNVEV (reference sequence). Trimming cost V 2 bases and J 3 bases, with 10 bases left between them. This record comes from a study of cytomegalovirus exposure and HLA in healthy donors. Overall study: There were nearly 120 million unique TCR beta sequences, drawn from about 180 million T cells, in an earlier analysis. Study results and limitations: By HLA locus, TCR association rates varied in a later analysis, with DRB1 showing the most and HLA-C the fewest. There were a few CMV-associated chains whose specificity for CMV antigens was confirmed in vitro.

13 Jbeta primers and 60 Vbeta primers were used for the PCR. How the authors handled the data: The authors later counted 65 million to 90 million unique TCR beta chains, around 9.9 million of them shared. The repertoire was sequenced with immunoSEQ multiplex PCR; TCRdb's copy has only in-frame clones and lacks some. That table supplies the V and J calls and clone size; D and trimming were determined from the DNA. This sample has 150,000 to 200,000 clones, with roughly 80% found just once. The sequence derives from a woman between 18 and 29 years old in good health and CMV-seronegative. The chain has TRBV27 and TRBJ1-1; D gene ambiguous. The sample comprised PBMCs. The CDR3 region has the DNA TGTGCCAGCAGTTTAAGACCGGAGTACACTGAAGCTTTCTTT. This sequence encodes CASSLRPEYTEAFF.